The rows below give T cell receptor beta chains drawn from one sample of a study of blood T cell repertoires in COVID-19. Method: immunoSEQ multiplex PCR; TCRdb's copy keeps in-frame clones and lacks some. The sample yields 55,000 to 75,000 clones, around 82% seen once. The specimen sequenced was peripheral blood. The source is a man older than 75 with active COVID-19. CDR3s include the opening cysteine and the closing phenylalanine or tryptophan. Fields, in order: V gene, J gene, clone size, D gene, CDR3 DNA, CDR3 protein. D genes are given only for firm matches. Size is omitted from some rows. Given values are once, few, many or a class for expanded clones.

TRBV7-6	TRBJ2-5	NA	NA	TGTGCCAGCAGCCCCCGCCCCCAGGCAGTCTTGGGGACCCAGTACTTC	CASSPRPQAVLGTQYF
TRBV10-3	TRBJ2-3	NA	TRBD1	TGTGCCATCAAAGGACAGGGTGGGGCGGATACGCAGTATTTT	CAIKGQGGADTQYF
TRBV7-9	TRBJ2-1	NA	NA	TGTGCCAGCAGCTTAGGTCTCTCGGACAGCCACTACAATGAGCAGTTCTTC	CASSLGLSDSHYNEQFF
TRBV2	TRBJ2-3	NA	TRBD2	TGTGCCAGCTATCCGGGACTACCTTTGATCGAGCAGTATTTT	CASYPGLPLIEQYF
TRBV28	TRBJ2-1	NA	NA	TGTGCCAGCAAGGCGGTCGGGGGCAATGAGCAGTTCTTC	CASKAVGGNEQFF
TRBV6-5	TRBJ1-5	NA	NA	TGTGCCAGCAGACAAAACAGGGCCGGGCAGCCCCAGCATTTT	CASRQNRAGQPQHF
TRBV5-1	TRBJ2-7	once	NA	TGCGCCAGCAGCCCGGACACCTACGAGCAGTACTTC	CASSPDTYEQYF
TRBV7-9	TRBJ2-7	NA	TRBD2	TGTGCCAGCAGCGAGGCTAGCGGGAGGGCCGGCGAGCAGTACTTC	CASSEASGRAGEQYF
TRBV4-1	TRBJ2-3	NA	NA	TGCGCCAGCAGCCGAATACAGGGTAACACAGATACGCAGTATTTT	CASSRIQGNTDTQYF
TRBV5-6	TRBJ1-6	NA	NA	TGTGCCAGCAGTTTTGGCGGACAGCTAGTTTCACCCCTCCACTTT	CASSFGGQLVSPLHF
TRBV18	TRBJ2-7	NA	TRBD2	TGTGCCAGCTCACCTACTAGCGGGAGGGCCAACGAGCAGTACTTC	CASSPTSGRANEQYF
TRBV4-1	TRBJ1-1	NA	NA	TGCGCCAGCAGCCAAGATGGTAGTGGGGGGAGCACTGAAGCTTTCTTT	CASSQDGSGGSTEAFF
TRBV10-3	TRBJ2-2	few	TRBD2	TGTGCCATCCGGGGGGGGGACACCGGGGAGCTGTTTTTT	CAIRGGDTGELFF
TRBV28	TRBJ2-5	NA	TRBD2	TGTGCCAGCAGTACGGGACTAGGGCGACAAAACTTC	CASSTGLGRQNF
TRBV2	TRBJ1-1	NA	NA	TGTGCCAGCAGGGGGCGGAAAATGAACACTGAAGCTTTCTTT	CASRGRKMNTEAFF
TRBV6-5	TRBJ1-2	NA	NA	TGTGCCAGCATATTAGACAGGCTCTATGGCTACACCTTC	CASILDRLYGYTF
TRBV15	TRBJ2-5	few	TRBD2	TGTGCCACCAGCAGAATAGCGGGGGCAGAGGAGACCCAGTACTTC	CATSRIAGAEETQYF
TRBV9	TRBJ2-2	NA	NA	TGTGCCAGCAGCGTCGACGGACTAACGAACACCGGGGAGCTGTTTTTT	CASSVDGLTNTGELFF
TRBV6-5	TRBJ1-3	NA	NA	TGTGCCAGCACCACATCTGGAAACACCATATATTTT	CASTTSGNTIYF
TRBV7-2	TRBJ2-3	once	TRBD2	TGTGCCAGCAGCCGTGTCGGCCTACTAGCGGGGGGCACAGATACGCAGTATTTT	CASSRVGLLAGGTDTQYF
TRBV5-1	TRBJ1-1	NA	NA	TGCGCCAGCAGCGATAAGACAGGAAACACTGAAGCTTTCTTT	CASSDKTGNTEAFF
TRBV2	TRBJ2-2	NA	TRBD1	TGTGCCAGCAGTGTCCTAGGACAGGGCACCGGGGAGCTGTTTTTT	CASSVLGQGTGELFF
TRBV25-1	TRBJ1-2	NA	NA	TGTGCCAGCAGGGGGCCGAGCTATGGCTACACCTTC	CASRGPSYGYTF
TRBV19	TRBJ1-1	NA	NA	TGTGCCAGTAGTATAGGGGGGCTGAACACTGAAGCTTTCTTT	CASSIGGLNTEAFF
TRBV7-2	TRBJ2-7	NA	TRBD1	TGTGCCAGCAGCTTAGAGGGACAGTTGACCTACGAGCAGTACTTC	CASSLEGQLTYEQYF
TRBV6-5	TRBJ2-7	NA	TRBD1	TGTGCCAGCAGTCGAGGGGACAGGGGGACTTGGGAGCAGTACTTC	CASSRGDRGTWEQYF
TRBV7-9	TRBJ2-5	NA	NA	TGTGCCAGCAGCTTACTCGAGACCCAGTACTTC	CASSLLETQYF
TRBV28	TRBJ2-7	NA	NA	TGTGCCAGTCACTATTGGCCGTACTTC	CASHYWPYF
TRBV5-1	TRBJ2-5	NA	NA	TGCGCCAGCAGCACCAGGGATTCCCAAGAGACCCAGTACTTC	CASSTRDSQETQYF
TRBV5-1	TRBJ1-2	NA	NA	TGCGCCAGCAGCTTGGAAACAGAAAACTATGGCTACACCTTC	CASSLETENYGYTF
TRBV2	TRBJ2-1	NA	NA	TGTGCCTCCGGAGGCAGGGGCAATGAGCAGTTCTTC	CASGGRGNEQFF
TRBV11-1	TRBJ1-2	NA	TRBD1	TGTGCCAGCAGCAACTGGGACAGGGAGAAGGACTATGGCTACACCTTC	CASSNWDREKDYGYTF
TRBV27	TRBJ1-2	NA	NA	TGTGCCAGCAGTACACGACACCATAACTATGGCTACACCTTC	CASSTRHHNYGYTF
TRBV19	TRBJ1-5	NA	NA	TGTGCCAGTCATCGGAAGGGGCTCGATAGCAATCAGCCCCAGCATTTT	CASHRKGLDSNQPQHF
TRBV19	TRBJ2-5	NA	NA	TGTGCCAGTAGTATCGAGAAGGGGCGGGAGACCCAGTACTTC	CASSIEKGRETQYF
TRBV27	TRBJ2-3	NA	NA	TGTGCCAGCAGTATAACTAGCACAGATACGCAGTATTTT	CASSITSTDTQYF
TRBV10-1	TRBJ2-4	NA	NA	TGCGCCAGCCCGAAACGAAGGGGATTACCCAAAAACATTCAGTACTTC	CASPKRRGLPKNIQYF